This T cell receptor beta chain was obtained from a study of control samples from healthy donors and cancer patients (dated by TCRdb to 2019 to 2021). Remarks on this clone: The target of this receptor is not known. The sample holds no much larger clone one base away, and base qualities are not on file.

The library was obtained by the immunoSEQ multiplex PCR assay. TCRdb holds this immuneACCESS table with in-frame rearrangements only. Some clones are missing; in checked studies, unresolved V genes explain under half, and the rest has no known cause. The sample records about 75,000 clones, around 95% of which are singletons. The ten largest account for about 6.2% of the sample. CDR1 SNHLY and CDR2 FYNNEI were looked up in the germline V gene. V and J lose 3 bases and 7 bases, and a span of 9 bases separates them. The CDR3 goes from the cysteine to the phenylalanine over 13 residues. CDR3 DNA is the only sequence kept; it has 39 bases, read in frame from the first base.

The sequenced material came from blood. This receptor was obtained from a woman in her thirties or forties in good health. The chain is assembled from TRBV2 and TRBJ2-2; the D gene is not confidently resolved. The DNA reads as follows: TGTGCCAGCAGTGATGGTTTTGGCGGGGAGCTGTTTTTT. Its protein product is CASSDGFGGELFF.